This T cell receptor beta chain came from a study of radiation and T cells in renal cell carcinoma (dated by TCRdb to 2019 to 2021). In the study overall: Samples were obtained from a clinical trial, in which 15 Gy stereotactic body radiation therapy was delivered to primary renal cell carcinomas and nephrectomy was performed 4 weeks later. In total, about 50 samples underwent TCR beta sequencing: roughly 26 tumors plus 27 peripheral blood samples. Across all 53 samples, approximately 4,000,000 unique CDR3 nucleotide sequences, encoding about 2,700,000 unique CDR3 amino acid sequences, were identified. Paper-wide results and their limitations: Top tumor clonotypes rose in blood from baseline to 2 weeks post-radiation, then contracted by 4 weeks, suggesting transient expansion of tumor-resident clones. With a single-armed trial design, the study had no way to address how radiation dose or scheduling affects the TCR repertoire. Tracking of blood repertoire dynamics stopped at roughly 29 days after treatment, with no follow-up past that point. Because pretreatment tumor biopsies were not available, the baseline intratumoral presence of clonotypes could not be determined.

V is clipped by 6 bases and J by 6 bases, and the sequence between their germline boundaries is 10 bases long. In the germline V gene (reference sequence), CDR1 corresponds to MNHEY and CDR2 to SMNVEV. The CDR3 numbers 12 residues from cysteine through phenylalanine. Only the CDR3 portion is preserved as DNA: 36 bases, with reading frame beginning at the first base. Following the manufacturer's recommendations, the immunoSEQ kit was used to generate TCR beta libraries from genomic DNA. Library preparation used a first multiplex PCR with proprietary primers, then a second PCR adding unique barcodes, with bead cleanups after each round. Each sample batch included a kit-provided positive control reaction and a negative control reaction. The final libraries were assessed on an Agilent 4200 TapeStation D1000 ScreenTape, pooled by volume, and quantified by qPCR. An Illumina NextSeq500 fitted with a MidOutput 150-cycle cartridge performed the sequencing, running 156 Read1 cycles and 15 Index1 cycles with the kit's custom primers. The pooled library was loaded at roughly 0.96 pM, with an approximately 21% PhiX control spiked in. On the authors' methods: The vendor-processed data were analyzed in R, and a clonotype was defined as all T cells that share the same CDR3 nucleotide sequence. For clone abundance analyses, frequencies were normalized to the 10,000 most abundant clones in each sample. Public T cell clones, averaging fewer than five per sample, were removed before analysis. Tumor-enriched clonotypes and baseline blood-enriched clonotypes were defined as those with an abundance difference of at least 32-fold between compartments. A beta-binomial differential abundance model was used to identify clonotypes that were expanded or contracted between blood time points. Similarity between tumor and blood repertoires was quantified using the Baroni-Urbani and Buser coefficient, and groups were compared with two-tailed Wilcoxon tests in R. Sourced from immuneACCESS, this table was stored by TCRdb with only in-frame sequences that have V and J called. A share of the clones is absent; for the studies checked, an unresolved V gene accounts for under half, and the remainder has no known explanation. V, J and clone size are those of that table, while D and trimming were read from the DNA. The sample table shows 60,000 to 65,000 clones, and roughly 72% are seen once. The ten largest make up roughly 7% of the sample.

In light of the paper, this sample's time point label describes: blood 2 weeks post-SBRT. What this sample's treatment or condition label stands for: 15 Gy SBRT to primary tumor, nephrectomy 4 weeks later. To track tumor-enriched clonotypes, serial peripheral blood was sampled from radiation-treated patients at baseline and at 2 weeks and 4 weeks after SBRT. Every patient had renal cell carcinoma of clear cell pathology. Genomic DNA for TCR sequencing was prepared using the QIAamp DNA Blood Mini Kit (Qiagen). Samples were included in the analyses only if all quality control checks were passed. Comments on this clone: Its antigen remains unidentified. Per-nucleotide qualities are absent, and no much larger clonotype sits a single base away.

Sequenced material: blood, taken from a patient whose treatment included radiotherapy and nephrectomy. The receptor chain draws on TRBV27 and TRBJ2-3; the D gene is possibly TRBD1, with 6 bases matching. The source of this sequence is a man aged 60 to 75 with renal cell carcinoma. The CDR3 protein sequence reads: CASSSGVDTQYF. The bases read TGTGCCAGCAGCTCAGGGGTTGATACGCAGTATTTT.